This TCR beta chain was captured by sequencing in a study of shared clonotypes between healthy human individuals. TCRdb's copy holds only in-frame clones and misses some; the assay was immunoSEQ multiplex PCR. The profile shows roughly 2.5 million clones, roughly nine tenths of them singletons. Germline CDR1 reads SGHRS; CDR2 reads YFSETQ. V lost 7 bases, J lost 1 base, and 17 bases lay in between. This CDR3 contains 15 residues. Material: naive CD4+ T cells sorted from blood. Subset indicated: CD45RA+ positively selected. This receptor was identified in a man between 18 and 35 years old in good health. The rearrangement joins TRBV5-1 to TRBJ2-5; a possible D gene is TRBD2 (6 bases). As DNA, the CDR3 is TGCGCCAGCCGGTTCGGGAGCACGGCCCAAGAGACCCAGTACTTC. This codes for CASRFGSTAQETQYF.